These T cell receptor beta chains were read from a single sample in a study of T cells in Graves' hyperthyroidism and ophthalmopathy. TCRdb ran MiXCR on the multiplex PCR reads and lists one entry per CDR3 protein. The sample records fewer than 450,000 distinct CDR3 sequences, about a sixth being singletons. The sample taken for sequencing was blood. These receptors all stem from a young woman with Graves' hyperthyroidism that later progressed to Graves' ophthalmopathy. Each CDR3 is given with its conserved first and last residue. D genes are given only for firm matches. Expanded clones are given a class, and other clones once, few, many or no size at all.

clone size	V gene	D gene	J gene	CDR3 DNA	CDR3 protein
many	TRBV6-1	TRBD2	TRBJ2-1	TGTGCCAGCAGCCCGAGGACTAGCGGAAACAATGAGCAGTTCTTC	CASSPRTSGNNEQFF
NA	TRBV29-1	NA	TRBJ2-1	TGCAGCGTTGATAGAGGGATCGGTGAGGGGGTCTACAATGAGCAGTTCTTC	CSVDRGIGEGVYNEQFF
many	TRBV11-3	NA	TRBJ1-1	TGTGCCAGCAGCTTAGTTGGGCTCACTGAAGCTTTCTTT	CASSLVGLTEAFF
NA	TRBV30	NA	TRBJ1-2	TGTGCCTGGAGTGTACGCGGGGGGCTGAACACCTTC	CAWSVRGGLNTF
many	TRBV5-1	NA	TRBJ2-1	TGCGCCAGCAAAAGCGGTATGGGTGAGCAGTTCTTC	CASKSGMGEQFF
many	TRBV20-1	NA	TRBJ1-5	TGCAGTGCTAGAGACCCAGATAGCAATCAGCCCCAGCATTTT	CSARDPDSNQPQHF
many	TRBV29-1	TRBD1	TRBJ1-1	TGCAGCGTTGTCAATCAGGGGGCGAAGAACACTGAAGCTTTCTTT	CSVVNQGAKNTEAFF
NA	TRBV2	TRBD1	TRBJ2-5	TGTGCCAGCAGCTTCGTAATGACAGGGCTGGAGACCCAGTACTTC	CASSFVMTGLETQYF
many	TRBV2	NA	TRBJ1-5	TGTGCCAGCAGTGAAAGCCGGGGTGGGCCCTACAATCAGCCCCAGCATTTT	CASSESRGGPYNQPQHF
many	TRBV28	NA	TRBJ2-2	TGTGCCAGCAGTTTACTTCTCCCAGCGATAAACACCGGGGAGCTGTTTTTT	CASSLLLPAINTGELFF
few	TRBV7-9	TRBD1	TRBJ1-5	TGTGCCAGCAGCTCTGTAGGACAGGGCGAGGAACAGCCCCAGCATTTT	CASSSVGQGEEQPQHF
few	TRBV7-9	TRBD1	TRBJ1-2	TGTGCCAGCAGCTCCTACCAGGACAGGGCAGATGGCTACACCTTC	CASSSYQDRADGYTF
NA	TRBV2	NA	TRBJ1-6	TGTGCCAGCAGTCTATACAGCACAGATAATTCACCCCTCCACTTT	CASSLYSTDNSPLHF
many	TRBV5-1	NA	TRBJ2-5	TGCGCCAGCTCACTTATAATGACACTGGCCGGGGCGAAAACCCAGTACTTC	CASSLIMTLAGAKTQYF
many	TRBV25-1	TRBD1	TRBJ2-3	TGTGCCAGCAGTGACGGGACAGGGGCAGATACGCAGTATTTT	CASSDGTGADTQYF
few	TRBV15	NA	TRBJ1-4	TGTGCCACCAGCGTAGCAGCCGGGAATAATGAAAAACTGTTTTTT	CATSVAAGNNEKLFF
NA	TRBV3-1	NA	TRBJ2-1	TGTGCCAGCAGCCAACAAGGGGGGACGGGTTGGAATGAGCAGTTCTTC	CASSQQGGTGWNEQFF
many	TRBV19	TRBD1	TRBJ1-2	TGTGCCAGATGGGGGACAGTCAAAGAAAATAACTATGGCTACACCTTC	CARWGTVKENNYGYTF
few	TRBV18	TRBD1	TRBJ1-1	TGTGCCAGCTCAGCGTGGACAGGGGAGAACACTGAAGCTTTCTTT	CASSAWTGENTEAFF
NA	TRBV19	TRBD2	TRBJ2-1	TGTGCCAGTAGTACCCGACTAGCGGGAATGAATGAGCAGTTCTTC	CASSTRLAGMNEQFF
few	TRBV2	NA	TRBJ2-1	TGTGCCAGCAGTGAACAGGCAGTTCATTACAATGAGCAGTTCTTC	CASSEQAVHYNEQFF
many	TRBV27	NA	TRBJ1-1	TGTGCCAGCAGACTAGGCGGAATGAACACTGAAGCTTTCTTT	CASRLGGMNTEAFF
many	TRBV27	TRBD2	TRBJ2-3	TGTGCCAGCAGTTTATTGAGACTAGCGGGGGACACAGATACGCAGTATTTT	CASSLLRLAGDTDTQYF
few	TRBV5-1	NA	TRBJ2-1	TGCGCCAGCAGTGGGACCAACTCCTACAATGAGCAGTTCTTC	CASSGTNSYNEQFF